A selection of T cell receptor beta chains follows, all from one sample in a study of CD8+ T cells in alopecia areata. Profiling relied on immunoSEQ multiplex PCR, and the TCRdb table lists in-frame clones only, not all of them. The sample has 150,000 to 200,000 clones; roughly 66% are singletons. The sample here was CD4+ T cells sorted from blood, taken at week 24, from a patient treated with tofacitinib. These receptor sequences come from a human donor with alopecia areata. Both conserved end residues are part of each CDR3. D genes are given only for firm matches. Size is omitted from some rows. Given values are once, few, many or a class for expanded clones.

d_call j_call v_call clone_size cdr3_nt cdr3_aa
TRBD1 TRBJ1-5 TRBV18 . TGTGCCAGCTCACCGGGGACAGCCGATCAGCCCCAGCATTTT CASSPGTADQPQHF
TRBD1 TRBJ1-5 TRBV10-3 . TGTGCCATCAGTGGGACAGGAGATATCAATCAGCCCCAGCATTTT CAISGTGDINQPQHF
. TRBJ1-6 TRBV7-9 . TGTGCCAGCAGCTTAGGGTGGTCACCCCTCCACTTT CASSLGWSPLHF
. TRBJ2-4 TRBV9 . TGTGCCAGCAGCGTAGCAGGCGGGACTCAGTACTTC CASSVAGGTQYF
TRBD2 TRBJ2-1 TRBV4-1 . TGCGCCAGCAGCCAAGCTGCGGGGGGGTTCGGCAATGAGCAGTTCTTC CASSQAAGGFGNEQFF
. TRBJ1-6 TRBV5-1 . TGCGCCAGCAGCTTTAATCCGGGGCCTCCCCTCCACTTT CASSFNPGPPLHF
TRBD2 TRBJ2-7 TRBV5-1 . TGCGCCAGCAGCTTGGCCCCGGCTAGCGGGACGCACTACGAGCAGTACTTC CASSLAPASGTHYEQYF
TRBD1 TRBJ1-1 TRBV25-1 . TGTGCCAGCAGAAGACAGGGGGTGAACACTGAAGCTTTCTTT CASRRQGVNTEAFF
TRBD1 TRBJ2-5 TRBV2 . TGTGCCAGCAGGGGGGACAGGGGCCAAGAGACCCAGTACTTC CASRGDRGQETQYF
. TRBJ1-1 TRBV7-2 few TGTGCCAGCAGCTCTAACGGGAACACTGAAGCTTTCTTT CASSSNGNTEAFF
TRBD1 TRBJ2-3 TRBV19 . TGTGCCAGTAGGGTACAGGGGACCACAGATACGCAGTATTTT CASRVQGTTDTQYF
. TRBJ2-5 TRBV7-6 . TGTGCCAGCAGCTTAGATACAGAGACCCAGTACTTC CASSLDTETQYF
. TRBJ2-1 TRBV5-1 few TGCGCCAGCAGCCCTACTACGTCCAATGAGCAGTTCTTC CASSPTTSNEQFF
TRBD1 TRBJ1-1 TRBV5-4 . TGTGCCAGCAGCTTCGTGGGACAGGAAGCTTTCTTT CASSFVGQEAFF
. TRBJ2-7 TRBV20-1 . TGCAGTGTGAGACAGGACTACGAGCAGTACTTC CSVRQDYEQYF
. TRBJ2-7 TRBV4-2 . TGTGCCAGCAGCCAAGATTGGGGCGAGCAGTACTTC CASSQDWGEQYF
. TRBJ2-5 TRBV29-1 . TGCAGCGTTGAAGGTGGGGCTGGACTAACAAAACAAGAGACCCAGTACTTC CSVEGGAGLTKQETQYF
. TRBJ2-5 TRBV7-2 . TGTGCCAGCAATAACAGAGGGCCTCAAGAGACCCAGTACTTC CASNNRGPQETQYF
. TRBJ2-6 TRBV7-2 few TGTGCCAGCAGCCTGGCCACGGGGTCTGGGGCCAACGTCCTGACTTTC CASSLATGSGANVLTF
. TRBJ2-2 TRBV4-3 . TGCGCCAGCAGCCAACGGACGGAGAACACCGGGGAGCTGTTTTTT CASSQRTENTGELFF
. TRBJ2-2 TRBV9 . TGTGCCAGCAGCCCCCGTGGGCAGTCCAACACCGGGGAGCTGTTTTTT CASSPRGQSNTGELFF
. TRBJ1-2 TRBV29-1 few TGCAGCGCCTCCGAGGTGGGGTATGGCTACACCTTC CSASEVGYGYTF
. TRBJ2-1 TRBV7-3 . TGTGCCAGCAGCAGTGTCAACAATGAGCAGTTCTTC CASSSVNNEQFF
. TRBJ2-5 TRBV29-1 few TGCAGCGTTGGACAGATTGAAGAGACCCAGTACTTC CSVGQIEETQYF
. TRBJ1-2 TRBV4-1 once TGCGCCAGCAGCCAAGACCAGAGGCAAACTAACTATGGCTACACCTTC CASSQDQRQTNYGYTF
. TRBJ1-5 TRBV7-9 . TGTGCCAGCAGCTTAGGGATGGACGGGGGGAATTGGCCCCAGCATTTT CASSLGMDGGNWPQHF
TRBD2 TRBJ2-7 TRBV14 few TGTGCCAGCAGCCAAGATCGCCTACGTACCGGGAGGCACTACGAGCAGTACTTC CASSQDRLRTGRHYEQYF
TRBD2 TRBJ2-2 TRBV6-5 . TGTGCCAGCAGCGGACTAGCGGGGGTGGTCGGGGAGCTGTTTTTT CASSGLAGVVGELFF
. TRBJ2-3 TRBV7-6 . TGTGCCAGCAGCTTAGTGGGTAGTGCCACAGATACGCAGTATTTT CASSLVGSATDTQYF
. TRBJ2-3 TRBV2 . TGTGCCACCACTGGGGCTATACCCACAGATACGCAGTATTTT CATTGAIPTDTQYF
. TRBJ1-6 TRBV27 . TGTGCCAGCAGTCCAGTCACAGGTTATAATTCACCCCTCCACTTT CASSPVTGYNSPLHF
. TRBJ1-1 TRBV7-2 . TGTGCCAGCAGCTTACAAAGAGGGACGAGTGAAGCTTTCTTT CASSLQRGTSEAFF
. TRBJ2-7 TRBV29-1 . TGCAGCGTTGAAATAGGTCCCTCGGAGCAGTACTTC CSVEIGPSEQYF
. TRBJ1-5 TRBV19 few TGTGCCAGTAGTATAGATCTATTATGGCCCCAGCATTTT CASSIDLLWPQHF
TRBD1 TRBJ1-3 TRBV2 . TGTGCCAGCAGCAGGACAGGGGTATTAAACACCATATATTTT CASSRTGVLNTIYF
TRBD1 TRBJ2-3 TRBV9 . TGTGCCAGCAGCGGGGGATACAGGGGGAGTACAGATACGCAGTATTTT CASSGGYRGSTDTQYF
. TRBJ1-2 TRBV6-1 . TGTGCCAGCAGCCGCTCCACTTTTTATGGCTACACCTTC CASSRSTFYGYTF
. TRBJ1-1 TRBV27 . TGTGCCAGCAGTTTCTCCCGGCAGGGGATTCTCGAAGCTTTCTTT CASSFSRQGILEAFF
. TRBJ1-1 TRBV29-1 . TGCAGCGTTGTCCCTCAAATGAACACTGAAGCTTTCTTT CSVVPQMNTEAFF
. TRBJ2-7 TRBV7-2 . TGTGCCAGCAGCCCGGTAGTCGGGACCGAGCAGTACTTC CASSPVVGTEQYF
. TRBJ1-1 TRBV11-2 . TGTGCCAGCAGCTTCAACAGGGCGGTATGGAACACTGAAGCTTTCTTT CASSFNRAVWNTEAFF
TRBD2 TRBJ2-3 TRBV11-2 . TGTGCCAGCAACACTATCTCGGGGGGAGGCCCAGATACGCAGTATTTT CASNTISGGGPDTQYF
. TRBJ1-1 TRBV29-1 . TGCAGCGTTGGGCACTTACTAGGCGACACTGAAGCTTTCTTT CSVGHLLGDTEAFF
. TRBJ2-3 TRBV19 . TGTGCCAGTGGGCGGGGTACGCAGTATTTT CASGRGTQYF
TRBD2 TRBJ2-4 TRBV15 . TGTGCCACCAGCAGCCGGGTAGCGGGGGGCCCTCAGTACTTC CATSSRVAGGPQYF
TRBD1 TRBJ1-3 TRBV5-1 . TGCGCCAGCAGCCAGGGACAGGGCGGCTCTGGAAACACCATATATTTT CASSQGQGGSGNTIYF
. TRBJ1-6 TRBV6-6 . TGTGCCAGCAGAGCAGCCTTCTCCTATAATTCACCCCTCCACTTT CASRAAFSYNSPLHF
. TRBJ1-1 TRBV28 . TGTGCCAGCAGTTTAGCTGGGGTGGGCACTGAAGCTTTCTTT CASSLAGVGTEAFF
TRBD1 TRBJ1-2 TRBV5-1 . TGCGCCAGCAGCTTGGGATCCAACGACAGGGCTAGTGGCTACACCTTC CASSLGSNDRASGYTF
TRBD2 TRBJ2-5 TRBV11-3 . TGTGCCAGCAGTTTCAGCGGGGCCCAAGAGACCCAGTACTTC CASSFSGAQETQYF
TRBD1 TRBJ1-2 TRBV30 . TGTGCCTGGAGAGGGCAGGGGGAATCCTATGGCTACACCTTC CAWRGQGESYGYTF
. TRBJ1-1 TRBV5-6 . TGTGCCAGCAGCTCACAGGGCGGGAACACTGAAGCTTTCTTT CASSSQGGNTEAFF
. TRBJ2-2 TRBV14 . TGTGCCAGCAGCCTACTCGGGACGGCGAACACCGGGGAGCTGTTTTTT CASSLLGTANTGELFF